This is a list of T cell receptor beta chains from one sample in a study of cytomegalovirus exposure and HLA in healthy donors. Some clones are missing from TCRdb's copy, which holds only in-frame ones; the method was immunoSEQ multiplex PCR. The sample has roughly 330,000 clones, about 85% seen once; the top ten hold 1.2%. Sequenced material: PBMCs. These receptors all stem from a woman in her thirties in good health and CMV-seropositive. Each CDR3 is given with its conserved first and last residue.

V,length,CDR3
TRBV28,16,CASSLLGVLKNQPQHF
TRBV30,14,CAWSRQGVTYGYTF
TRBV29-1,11,CSLSGGSEQFF
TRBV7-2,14,CASSPGTGPYEQYF
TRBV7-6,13,CASRPGQGYGYTF
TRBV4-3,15,CASSQDRGLSRGYTF
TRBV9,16,CASSVEGGEDTGELFF
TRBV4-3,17,CASSHPIAGAGAGELFF
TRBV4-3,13,CASSQGKGGGYTF
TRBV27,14,CASSVNQGNEKLFF
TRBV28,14,CASSLQSLREKLFF
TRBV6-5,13,CASSPGGGYEQYF
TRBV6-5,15,CASAEGIGGNQPQHF
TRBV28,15,CASSLTQGSRNEQFF
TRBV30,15,CAWQPWGTGPYEQYF
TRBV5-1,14,CASSQGHLNTEAFF
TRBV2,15,CASEGGERASYEQYF
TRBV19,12,CASSISGDEQFF
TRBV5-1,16,CASSLEQGISGNTIYF
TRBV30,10,CAWSVGEQFF
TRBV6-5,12,CASSHTRTEAFF
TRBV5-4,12,CASSWQNSPLHF
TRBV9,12,CASSANTDTQYF
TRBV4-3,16,CASSQTGFTSTDTQYF
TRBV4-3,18,CASSQDLGATLSRETQYF
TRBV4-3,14,CASSQDYRSGEQYF
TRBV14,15,CASSQRTGFLYEQYF
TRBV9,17,CASSVEAGLAPYNEQFF
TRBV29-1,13,CSVKQGNDQPQHF
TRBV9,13,CASSVAAGGELFF
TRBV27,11,CASSLLGTQYF
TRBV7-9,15,CASSPHPGGSYEQYF
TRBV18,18,CASSPSAGGRTDDNEQFF
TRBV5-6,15,CASSLGTGSNQPQHF
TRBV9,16,CASSGQREGVTDTQYF
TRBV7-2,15,CASSLEREWSNEQFF
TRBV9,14,CASSISTGLAEQFF
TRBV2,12,CASMGQGTEAFF
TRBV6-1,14,CASSDWASGNTIYF
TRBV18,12,CASSPKAGELFF
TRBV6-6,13,CASSYLAHTEAFF
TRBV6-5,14,CASSLGQGPYEQYF
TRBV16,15,CASSQRGLSGNTIYF
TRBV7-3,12,CASGLAGDTQYF